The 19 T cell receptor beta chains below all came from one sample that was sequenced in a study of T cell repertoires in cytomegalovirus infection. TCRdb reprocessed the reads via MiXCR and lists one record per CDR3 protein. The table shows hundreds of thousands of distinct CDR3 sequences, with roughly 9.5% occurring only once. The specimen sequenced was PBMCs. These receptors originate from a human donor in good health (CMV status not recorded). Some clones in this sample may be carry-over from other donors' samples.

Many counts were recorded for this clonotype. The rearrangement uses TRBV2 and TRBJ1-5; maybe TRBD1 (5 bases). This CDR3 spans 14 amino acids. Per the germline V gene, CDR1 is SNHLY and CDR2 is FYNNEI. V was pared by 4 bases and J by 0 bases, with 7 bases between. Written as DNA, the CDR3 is TGTGCCAGCAGTGCACAGGCTAGCAATCAGCCCCAGCATTTT. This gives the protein CASSAQASNQPQHF.

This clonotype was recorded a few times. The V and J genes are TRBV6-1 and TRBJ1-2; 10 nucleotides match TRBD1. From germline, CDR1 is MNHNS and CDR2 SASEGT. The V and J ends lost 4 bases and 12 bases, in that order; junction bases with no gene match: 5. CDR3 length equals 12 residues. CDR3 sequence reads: CASSVGGQGNTF. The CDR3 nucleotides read TGTGCCAGCAGTGTCGGGGGACAGGGGAACACCTTC.

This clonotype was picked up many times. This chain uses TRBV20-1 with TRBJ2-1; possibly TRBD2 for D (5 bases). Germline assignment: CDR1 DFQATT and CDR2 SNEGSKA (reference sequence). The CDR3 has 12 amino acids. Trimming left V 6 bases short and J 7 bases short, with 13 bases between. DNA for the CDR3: TGCAGTGCCACGGACGGCGGGAATGAGCAGTTCTTC. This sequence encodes CSATDGGNEQFF.

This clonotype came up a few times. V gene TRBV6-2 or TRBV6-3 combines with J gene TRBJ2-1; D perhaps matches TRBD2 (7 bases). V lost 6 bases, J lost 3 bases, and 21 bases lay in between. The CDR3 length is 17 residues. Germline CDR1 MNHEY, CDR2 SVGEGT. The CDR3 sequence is CASSRSTGASGYNEQFF. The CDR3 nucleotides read TGTGCCAGCAGCCGATCGACAGGAGCTAGCGGCTACAATGAGCAGTTCTTC.

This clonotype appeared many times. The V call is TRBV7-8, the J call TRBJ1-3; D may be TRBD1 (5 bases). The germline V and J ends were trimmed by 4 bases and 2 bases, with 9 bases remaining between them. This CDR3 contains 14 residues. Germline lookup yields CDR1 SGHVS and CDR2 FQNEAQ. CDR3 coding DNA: TGTGCCAGCAGCTCCGGGACGCCTGGAAACACCATATATTTT. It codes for CASSSGTPGNTIYF.

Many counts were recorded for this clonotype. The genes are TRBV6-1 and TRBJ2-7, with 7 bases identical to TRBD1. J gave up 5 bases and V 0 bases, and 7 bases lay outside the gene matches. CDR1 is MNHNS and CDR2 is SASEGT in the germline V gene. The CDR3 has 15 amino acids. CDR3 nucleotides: TGTGCCAGCAGTGAAGCAAACAGGGGAATTGACGAGCAGTACTTC. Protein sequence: CASSEANRGIDEQYF.

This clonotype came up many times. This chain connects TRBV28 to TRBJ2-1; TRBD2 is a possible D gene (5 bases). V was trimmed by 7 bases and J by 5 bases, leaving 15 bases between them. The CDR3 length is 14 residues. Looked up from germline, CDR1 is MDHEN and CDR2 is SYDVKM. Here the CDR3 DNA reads TGTGCCAGCATAAGAGAGGGAATCAACAATGAGCAGTTCTTC. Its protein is CASIREGINNEQFF.

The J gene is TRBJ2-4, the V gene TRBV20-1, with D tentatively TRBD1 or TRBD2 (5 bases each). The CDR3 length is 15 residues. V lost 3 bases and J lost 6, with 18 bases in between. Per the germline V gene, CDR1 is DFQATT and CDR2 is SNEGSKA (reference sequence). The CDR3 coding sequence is TGCAGTGCTAGTGGGGACGGCGAAAAGACAAACATTCAGTACTTC. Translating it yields CSASGDGEKTNIQYF.

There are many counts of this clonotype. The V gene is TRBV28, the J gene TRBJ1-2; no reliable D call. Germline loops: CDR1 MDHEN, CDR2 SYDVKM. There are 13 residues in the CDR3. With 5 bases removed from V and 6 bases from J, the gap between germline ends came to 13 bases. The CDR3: CASSVFGRDGYTF. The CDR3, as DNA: TGTGCCAGCAGTGTCTTTGGGCGAGATGGCTACACCTTC.

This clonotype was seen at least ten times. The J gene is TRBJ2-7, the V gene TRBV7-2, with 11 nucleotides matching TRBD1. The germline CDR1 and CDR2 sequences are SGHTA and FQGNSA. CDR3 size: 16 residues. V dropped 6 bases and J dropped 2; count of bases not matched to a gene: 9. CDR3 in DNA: TGTGCCAGCAGGCTCACCGGGACAGGGGGTGCCTACGAGCAGTACTTC. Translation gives CASRLTGTGGAYEQYF.

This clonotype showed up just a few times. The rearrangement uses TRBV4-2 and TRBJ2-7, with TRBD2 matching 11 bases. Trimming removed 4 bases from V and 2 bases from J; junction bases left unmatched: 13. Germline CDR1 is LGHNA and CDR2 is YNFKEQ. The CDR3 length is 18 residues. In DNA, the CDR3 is TGTGCCAGCAGCCTTTCAACGCGGACTAGCGGGCAGACCTACGAGCAGTACTTC. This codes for CASSLSTRTSGQTYEQYF.

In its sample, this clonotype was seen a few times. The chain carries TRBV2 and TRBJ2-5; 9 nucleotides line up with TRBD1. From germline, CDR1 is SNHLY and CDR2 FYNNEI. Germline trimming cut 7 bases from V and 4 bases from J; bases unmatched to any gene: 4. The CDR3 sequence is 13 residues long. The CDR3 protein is CASKQGAGETQYF. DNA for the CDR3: TGTGCCAGCAAACAGGGGGCCGGAGAGACCCAGTACTTC.

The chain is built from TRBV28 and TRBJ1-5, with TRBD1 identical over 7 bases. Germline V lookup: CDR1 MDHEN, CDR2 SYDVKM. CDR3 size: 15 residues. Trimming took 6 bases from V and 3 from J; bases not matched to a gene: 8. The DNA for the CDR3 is TGTGCCAGCAGACCAGGGGGGGCAGACAATCAGCCCCAGCATTTT. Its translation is CASRPGGADNQPQHF.

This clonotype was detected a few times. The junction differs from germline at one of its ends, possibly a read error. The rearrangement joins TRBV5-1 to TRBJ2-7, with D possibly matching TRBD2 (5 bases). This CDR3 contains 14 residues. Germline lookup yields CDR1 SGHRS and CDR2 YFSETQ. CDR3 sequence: CASSLDREGYEQYF. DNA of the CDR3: TGCGCCAGCAGTTTGGACCGAGAGGGCTACGAGCAGTACTTC.

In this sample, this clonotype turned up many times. CDR3 sequence: CASSQNWDTEAFF. DNA of the CDR3: TGTGCCAGTAGTCAGAACTGGGACACTGAAGCTTTCTTT. The chain uses TRBV19 and TRBJ1-1; D call uncertain. Trimming left V 5 bases short and J 3 bases short, with 10 bases between. CDR1 is LNHDA, CDR2 SQIVND, per germline (reference sequence). This CDR3 has 13 residues.

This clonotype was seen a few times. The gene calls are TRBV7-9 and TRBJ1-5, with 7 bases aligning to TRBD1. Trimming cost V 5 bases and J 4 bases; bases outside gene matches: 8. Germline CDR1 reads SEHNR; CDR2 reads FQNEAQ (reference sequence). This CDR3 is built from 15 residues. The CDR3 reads CASSKSDRANQPQHF. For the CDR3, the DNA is TGTGCCAGCAGCAAATCCGACAGGGCAAATCAGCCCCAGCATTTT.

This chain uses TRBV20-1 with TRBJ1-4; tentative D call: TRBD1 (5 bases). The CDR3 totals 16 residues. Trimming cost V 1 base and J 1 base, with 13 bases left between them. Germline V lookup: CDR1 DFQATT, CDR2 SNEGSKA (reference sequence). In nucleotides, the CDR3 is TGCAGTGCTAGAGTCAGTGGGGGGAGAACTAATGAAAAACTGTTTTTT. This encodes CSARVSGGRTNEKLFF.

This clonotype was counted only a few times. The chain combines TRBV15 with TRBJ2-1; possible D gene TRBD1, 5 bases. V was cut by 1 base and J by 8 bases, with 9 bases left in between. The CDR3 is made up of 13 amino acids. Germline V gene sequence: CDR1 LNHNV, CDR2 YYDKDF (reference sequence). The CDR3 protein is CATSRARADEQFF. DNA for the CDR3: TGTGCCACCAGCAGAGCCAGGGCAGATGAGCAGTTCTTC.

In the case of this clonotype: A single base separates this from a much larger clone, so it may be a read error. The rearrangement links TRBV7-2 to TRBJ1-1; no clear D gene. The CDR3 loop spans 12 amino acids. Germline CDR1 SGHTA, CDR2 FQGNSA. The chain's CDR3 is CASSLVLTEAYF. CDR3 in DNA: TGTGCCAGCAGCTTAGTGTTAACTGAAGCTTACTTT.